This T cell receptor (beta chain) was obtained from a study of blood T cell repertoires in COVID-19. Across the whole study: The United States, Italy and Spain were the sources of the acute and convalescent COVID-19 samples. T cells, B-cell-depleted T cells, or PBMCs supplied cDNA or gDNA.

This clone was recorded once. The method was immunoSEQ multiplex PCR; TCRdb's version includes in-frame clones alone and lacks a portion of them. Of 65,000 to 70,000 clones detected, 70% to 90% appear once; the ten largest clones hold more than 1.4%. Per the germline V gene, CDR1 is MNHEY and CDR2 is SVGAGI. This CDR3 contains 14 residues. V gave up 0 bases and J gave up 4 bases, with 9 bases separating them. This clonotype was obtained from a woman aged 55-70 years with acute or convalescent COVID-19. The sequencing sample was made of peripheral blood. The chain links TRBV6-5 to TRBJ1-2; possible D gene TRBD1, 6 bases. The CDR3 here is CASSYSTGLYGYTF. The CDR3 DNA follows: TGTGCCAGCAGTTACTCGACAGGTCTCTATGGCTACACCTTC.